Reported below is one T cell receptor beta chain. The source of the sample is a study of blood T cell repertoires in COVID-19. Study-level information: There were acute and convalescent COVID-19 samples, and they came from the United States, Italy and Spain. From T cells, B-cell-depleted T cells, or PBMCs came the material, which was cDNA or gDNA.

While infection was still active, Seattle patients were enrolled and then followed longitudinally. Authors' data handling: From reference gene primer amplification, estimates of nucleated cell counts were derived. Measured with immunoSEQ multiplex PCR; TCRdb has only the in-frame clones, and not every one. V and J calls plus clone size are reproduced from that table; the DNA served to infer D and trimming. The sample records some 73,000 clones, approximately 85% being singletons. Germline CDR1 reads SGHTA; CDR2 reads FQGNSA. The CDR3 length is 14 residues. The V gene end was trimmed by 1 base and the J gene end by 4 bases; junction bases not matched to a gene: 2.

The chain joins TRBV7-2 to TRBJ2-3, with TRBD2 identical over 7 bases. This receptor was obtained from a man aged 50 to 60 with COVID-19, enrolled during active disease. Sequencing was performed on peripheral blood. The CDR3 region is CASSLGLAPDTQYF. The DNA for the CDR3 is TGTGCCAGCAGCTTAGGACTAGCTCCAGATACGCAGTATTTT.